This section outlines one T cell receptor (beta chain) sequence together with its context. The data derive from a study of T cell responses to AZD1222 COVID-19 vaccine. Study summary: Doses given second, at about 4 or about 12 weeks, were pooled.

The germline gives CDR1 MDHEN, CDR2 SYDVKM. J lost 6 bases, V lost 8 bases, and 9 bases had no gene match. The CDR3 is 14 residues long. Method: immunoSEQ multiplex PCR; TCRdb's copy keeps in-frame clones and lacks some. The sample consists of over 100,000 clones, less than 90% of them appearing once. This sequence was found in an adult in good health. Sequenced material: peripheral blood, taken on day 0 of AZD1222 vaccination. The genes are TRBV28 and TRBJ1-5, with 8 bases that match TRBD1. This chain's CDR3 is CASRGPGQGQPQHF. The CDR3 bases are TGTGCCAGCCGGGGCCCTGGACAGGGTCAGCCCCAGCATTTT.